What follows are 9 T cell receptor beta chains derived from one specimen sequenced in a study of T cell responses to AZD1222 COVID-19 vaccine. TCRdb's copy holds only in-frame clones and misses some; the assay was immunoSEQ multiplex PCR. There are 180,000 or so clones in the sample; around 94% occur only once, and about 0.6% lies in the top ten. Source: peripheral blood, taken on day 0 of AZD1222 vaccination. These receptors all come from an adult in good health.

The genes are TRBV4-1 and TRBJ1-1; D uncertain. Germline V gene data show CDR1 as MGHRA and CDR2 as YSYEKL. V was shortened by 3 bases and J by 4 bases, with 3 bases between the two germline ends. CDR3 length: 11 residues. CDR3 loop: CASSHITEAFF. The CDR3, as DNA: TGCGCCAGCAGCCACATCACTGAAGCTTTCTTT.

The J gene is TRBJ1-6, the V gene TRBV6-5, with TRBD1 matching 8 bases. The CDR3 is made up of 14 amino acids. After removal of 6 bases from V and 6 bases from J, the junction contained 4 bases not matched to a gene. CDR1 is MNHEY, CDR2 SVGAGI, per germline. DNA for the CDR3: TGTGCCAGCAGCCTACAGGGGGTTAATTCACCCCTCCACTTT. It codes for CASSLQGVNSPLHF.

The CDR3 protein is CASSQTRVAEAFF. In DNA form, the CDR3 reads TGCGCCAGCAGCCAAACCAGGGTCGCTGAAGCTTTCTTT. The chain is built from TRBV4-1 and TRBJ1-1; tentatively, D is TRBD1 (5 bases). This CDR3 comprises 13 residues. Between the trimmed V and J ends, which lost 2 bases and 6 bases, there was a span of 10 bases. Germline lookup yields CDR1 MGHRA and CDR2 YSYEKL.

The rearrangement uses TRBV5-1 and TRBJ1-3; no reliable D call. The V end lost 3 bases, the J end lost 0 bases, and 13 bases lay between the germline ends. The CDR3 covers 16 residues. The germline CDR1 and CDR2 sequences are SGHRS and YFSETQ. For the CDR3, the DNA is TGCGCCAGCAGCTACGACCCCAGAAGCTCTGGAAACACCATATATTTT. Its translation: CASSYDPRSSGNTIYF.

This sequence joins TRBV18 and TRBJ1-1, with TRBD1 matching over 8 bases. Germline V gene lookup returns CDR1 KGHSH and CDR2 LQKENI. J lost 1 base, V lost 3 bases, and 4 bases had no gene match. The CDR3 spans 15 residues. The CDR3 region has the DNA TGTGCCAGCTCACCCGCCGGGACAGGGAACACTGAAGCTTTCTTT. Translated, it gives CASSPAGTGNTEAFF.

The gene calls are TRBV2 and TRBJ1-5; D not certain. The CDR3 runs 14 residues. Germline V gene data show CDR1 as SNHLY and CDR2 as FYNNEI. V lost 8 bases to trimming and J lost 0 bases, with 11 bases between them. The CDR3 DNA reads TGTGCCAGCGGCCGCGAAAATAGCAATCAGCCCCAGCATTTT. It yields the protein CASGRENSNQPQHF.

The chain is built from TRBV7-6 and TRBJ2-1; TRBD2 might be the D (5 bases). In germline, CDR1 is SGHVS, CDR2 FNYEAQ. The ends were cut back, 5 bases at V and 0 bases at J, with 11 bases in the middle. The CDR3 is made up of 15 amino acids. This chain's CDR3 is CASSPTTSSYNEQFF. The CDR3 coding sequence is TGTGCCAGCAGCCCGACTACGAGCTCCTACAATGAGCAGTTCTTC. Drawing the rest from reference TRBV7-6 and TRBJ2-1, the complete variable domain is GAGVSQSPRYKVTKRGQDVALRCDPISGHVSLYWYRQALGQGPEFLTYFNYEAQQDKSGLPNDRFSAERPEGSISTLTIQRTEQRDSAMYRCASSPTTSSYNEQFFGPGTRLTVL.

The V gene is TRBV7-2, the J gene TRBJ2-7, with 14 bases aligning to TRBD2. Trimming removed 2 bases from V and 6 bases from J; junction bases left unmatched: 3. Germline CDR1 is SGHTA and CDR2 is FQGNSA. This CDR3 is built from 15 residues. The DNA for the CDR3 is TGTGCCAGCAGCTTAAGCGGACTAGCGGGAGGCGAGCAGTACTTC. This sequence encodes CASSLSGLAGGEQYF.

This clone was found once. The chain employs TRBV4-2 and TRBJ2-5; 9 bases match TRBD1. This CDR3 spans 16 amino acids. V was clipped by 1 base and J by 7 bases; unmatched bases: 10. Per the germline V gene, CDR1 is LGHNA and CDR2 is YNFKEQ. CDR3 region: CASSQVGRTGEGTQYF. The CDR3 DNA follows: TGTGCCAGCAGCCAAGTGGGCCGGACAGGGGAAGGGACCCAGTACTTC.